Shown below are 20 T cell receptor beta chains from a single sample sequenced in a study of OX40 agonist ivuxolimab in advanced cancers. Libraries were prepared by immunoSEQ multiplex PCR; TCRdb keeps only in-frame clonotypes and omits some of them. Of about 12,000 clones detected, roughly 75% appear once; the ten largest clones hold under 30%. The input for sequencing was CD4+ or CD8+ T cells sorted from blood, taken in a trial of the OX40 agonist ivuxolimab. The source is an adult with an advanced solid tumor such as melanoma, head and neck, liver or kidney cancer.

The chain employs TRBV6-5 and TRBJ2-2; D unresolved. CDR1 and CDR2 from the germline V gene are MNHEY and SVGAGI. This CDR3 contains 13 residues. V was trimmed by 0 bases and J by 6 bases, leaving 5 bases between them. CDR3 nucleotide sequence: TGTGCCAGCAGTTACTCGATTGCCGGGGAGCTGTTTTTT. Encoded protein: CASSYSIAGELFF.

Written as DNA, the CDR3 is TGCGCCAGCAGCCCTTCCAGGGGGTCTGCCACAGATACGCAGTATTTT. Amino acid sequence: CASSPSRGSATDTQYF. V gene TRBV4-1 combines with J gene TRBJ2-3; 7 nucleotides align to TRBD1. With V trimmed by 4 bases and J by 2 bases, 9 bases remained unmatched. CDR1 MGHRA and CDR2 YSYEKL come from the germline V gene. The CDR3 has 16 amino acids.

The chain employs TRBV27 and TRBJ2-1, with TRBD2 matching 16 bases. In germline, CDR1 is MNHEY, CDR2 SMNVEV (reference sequence). The CDR3 spans 20 residues. V lost 7 bases to trimming and J lost 4 bases; unmatched junction nucleotides: 16. The CDR3: CASIGPPGLAGGGPYNEQFF. The CDR3 nucleotides read TGTGCCAGCATCGGACCTCCGGGACTAGCGGGAGGGGGTCCTTACAATGAGCAGTTCTTC.

The chain joins TRBV7-2 to TRBJ2-5, with D tentatively TRBD1 (5 bases). The V and J ends lost 8 bases and 1 base respectively, with 11 bases between them. Germline assignment: CDR1 SGHTA and CDR2 FQGNSA. The CDR3 length is 13 residues. CDR3 DNA: TGTGCCAGCCGGTTCAGGGTCCAAGAGACCCAGTACTTC. Protein sequence: CASRFRVQETQYF.

The chain carries TRBV4-1 and TRBJ2-7; D is possibly TRBD2 (7 bases). This CDR3 has 15 amino acids. Germline values: CDR1 MGHRA, CDR2 YSYEKL. Trimming stripped 2 bases from V and 3 bases from J, with 14 bases between. DNA for the CDR3: TGCGCCAGCAGCCAAAGGGGGGGCGGAGACTACGAGCAGTACTTC. This translates into CASSQRGGGDYEQYF.

This sequence joins TRBV9 and TRBJ2-5, with 10 bases that match TRBD2. The CDR3 has 15 amino acids. With V trimmed by 3 bases and J by 4 bases, 6 bases remained unmatched. Germline V lookup: CDR1 SGDLS, CDR2 YYNGEE. CDR3 coding DNA: TGTGCCAGCAGCGCTAGCGGGAGTTTAGGAGAGACCCAGTACTTC. This gives the protein CASSASGSLGETQYF.

In its sample, this clone was seen a few times. The chain recombines TRBV9 with TRBJ2-7, with 9 bases lining up with TRBD1. Germline-derived CDR1 and CDR2 are SGDLS and YYNGEE. The CDR3 totals 14 residues. The J segment lost 5 bases and the V segment lost 4 bases, leaving 7 bases of the junction unmatched. This chain's CDR3 is CASSQGGQGHEQYF. The DNA for the CDR3 is TGTGCCAGCAGCCAAGGGGGACAGGGCCACGAGCAGTACTTC.

This chain joins TRBV27 and TRBJ1-6; D remains unclear. The CDR3 loop spans 17 amino acids. Germline lookup yields CDR1 MNHEY and CDR2 SMNVEV (reference sequence). V was cut by 0 bases and J by 0 bases, with 9 bases left in between. The CDR3 DNA follows: TGTGCCAGCAGTTTATCGTCGGAAAGCTCCTATAATTCACCCCTCCACTTT. It is translated as CASSLSSESSYNSPLHF.

The V gene is TRBV4-1, the J gene TRBJ2-1, with 11 nucleotides matching TRBD1. Looked up from germline, CDR1 is MGHRA and CDR2 is YSYEKL. CDR3 length: 16 residues. The V gene end was trimmed by 2 bases and the J gene end by 6 bases; junction bases not matched to a gene: 6. The CDR3 loop reads CASSQYRDRGVNEQFF. The DNA for the CDR3 is TGCGCCAGCAGCCAATACCGGGACAGGGGGGTCAATGAGCAGTTCTTC.

J is TRBJ2-7 and V is TRBV19, with TRBD1 as a possible D gene (5 bases). V was shortened by 5 bases and J by 4 bases, with 15 bases between the two germline ends. CDR1 LNHDA and CDR2 SQIVND come from the germline V gene (reference sequence). CDR3 length equals 14 residues. In DNA, the CDR3 is TGTGCCAGTAGTGCCATTGGGGCAGATTACGAGCAGTACTTC. Protein: CASSAIGADYEQYF. Variable domain in full (rest from reference TRBV19 and TRBJ2-7): DGGITQSPKYLFRKEGQNVTLSCEQNLNHDAMYWYRQDPGQGLRLIYYSQIVNDFQKGDIAEGYSVSREKKESFPLTVTSAQKNPTAFYLCASSAIGADYEQYFGPGTRLTVT.

This clone ranks as medium-sized. This chain connects TRBV4-1 to TRBJ2-7; no firm D call. This CDR3 spans 13 amino acids. V was shortened by 0 bases and J by 2 bases, with 5 bases between the two germline ends. Looked up from germline, CDR1 is MGHRA and CDR2 is YSYEKL. The CDR3 nucleotides read TGCGCCAGCAGCCAAGATAGTACCTACGAGCAGTACTTC. Translated, it gives CASSQDSTYEQYF.

As regards this clone: The junction departs from germline at one end; a sequencing error may be responsible. This chain uses TRBV4-3 with TRBJ2-2; 8 bases match TRBD1. Germline CDR1 reads LGHNA; CDR2 reads YSLEER. CDR3 length: 15 residues. This CDR3 reads CASSDRTGNAGELFF. The DNA for the CDR3 is TGCGCCAGCAGCGACCGGACAGGGAACGCCGGGGAGCTGTTTTTT.

J is TRBJ2-1 and V is TRBV28, with TRBD2 identical over 9 bases. CDR3 size: 16 residues. Germline CDR1 is MDHEN and CDR2 is SYDVKM. J lost 3 bases, V lost 2 bases, and 5 bases had no gene match. The CDR3 nucleotides read TGTGCCAGCAGTTTACTGGTAGCGGGGGACTACAATGAGCAGTTCTTC. This encodes CASSLLVAGDYNEQFF. Full variable domain (missing parts from reference TRBV28 and TRBJ2-1): DVKVTQSSRYLVKRTGEKVFLECVQDMDHENMFWYRQDPGLGLRLIYFSYDVKMKEKGDIPEGYSVSREKKERFSLILESASTNQTSMYLCASSLLVAGDYNEQFFGPGTRLTVL.

This clone has a single count. V and J are TRBV19 and TRBJ1-4; 12 positions agree with TRBD1. The CDR3 has 18 residues. The J segment lost 3 bases and the V segment lost 7 bases, leaving 12 bases of the junction unmatched. CDR1 and CDR2 (germline): LNHDA, SQIVND (reference sequence). The CDR3 protein is CASTPGQGAWQANEKLFF. For the CDR3, the DNA is TGTGCCAGTACTCCGGGACAGGGGGCCTGGCAGGCTAATGAAAAACTGTTTTTT.

The rearrangement uses TRBV9 and TRBJ2-7; possibly TRBD1 or TRBD2 for D (6 bases each). The CDR3 contains 14 residues. CDR1 SGDLS and CDR2 YYNGEE come from the germline V gene. Trimming left V 4 bases short and J 4 bases short, with 15 bases between. CDR3 DNA sequence: TGTGCCAGCAGCCCTGACGGGGGCAAGTACGAGCAGTACTTC. This codes for CASSPDGGKYEQYF.

The rearrangement joins TRBV19 to TRBJ2-3, with D unresolved. Between the trimmed V and J ends, which lost 1 base and 1 base, there was a span of 6 bases. CDR3 length: 14 amino acids. The germline gives CDR1 LNHDA, CDR2 SQIVND (reference sequence). The CDR3, as DNA: TGTGCCAGTAGTATAGTTCCAGGCACAGATACGCAGTATTTT. Residues: CASSIVPGTDTQYF.

The chain links TRBV19 to TRBJ2-2, with D hard to call. CDR1 is LNHDA and CDR2 is SQIVND in the germline V gene (reference sequence). Trimming took 1 base from V and 11 from J, leaving 8 bases between them. This CDR3 has 12 amino acids. CDR3 sequence reads: CASSIGDVELFF. The CDR3 DNA reads TGTGCCAGTAGTATAGGCGACGTAGAGCTGTTTTTT.

This clone was seen a few times. The rearrangement joins TRBV4-3 to TRBJ2-3, with 10 bases lining up with TRBD1. This CDR3 comprises 14 residues. V was pared by 3 bases and J by 5 bases, with 2 bases of the junction left unmatched. Per germline, CDR1 LGHNA and CDR2 YSLEER. The CDR3 DNA follows: TGCGCCAGCAGCCATGACAGGGGGCAAGATACGCAGTATTTT. Translating gives CASSHDRGQDTQYF.

The chain couples TRBV4-2 to TRBJ2-7; D is undetermined. The CDR3 spans 16 residues. The germline CDR1 and CDR2 sequences are LGHNA and YNFKEQ. V was clipped by 0 bases and J by 0 bases, with 12 bases between them. The CDR3 reads CASSQDSPVSSYEQYF. The CDR3 DNA sequence: TGTGCCAGCAGCCAAGATAGCCCGGTAAGCTCCTACGAGCAGTACTTC.

V usage is TRBV5-4 and J usage is TRBJ1-1; D is unclear. V was cut by 10 bases and J by 1 base, with 20 bases left in between. The germline gives CDR1 SGHNT, CDR2 YYREEE (reference sequence). This CDR3 region has 15 residues. CDR3 in DNA: TGTGCCTTACAACCCTCCCCGGCCACGAACACTGAAGCTTTCTTT. It encodes CALQPSPATNTEAFF. Together with reference TRBV5-4 and TRBJ1-1, the CDR3 gives the full variable domain: ETGVTQSPTHLIKTRGQQVTLRCSSQSGHNTVSWYQQALGQGPQFIFQYYREEENGRGNFPPRFSGLQFPNYSSELNVNALELDDSALYLCALQPSPATNTEAFFGQGTRLTVV.